The following is a T cell receptor beta chain sequence with its context. The data are from a study of blood T cell repertoires in COVID-19. Study as a whole: Sources were T cells, B-cell-depleted T cells, or PBMCs; the material itself was cDNA or gDNA.

The trim removed 2 bases at V and 4 bases at J, leaving 9 bases unmatched. This CDR3 is 16 amino acids long. Germline V CDR1 and CDR2: MNHEY, SVGAGI. Original processing notes: Scientists estimated how many nucleated cells there were by amplifying reference gene primers. The assay was immunoSEQ multiplex PCR, and TCRdb's table has in-frame clones only and misses some. V, J and clone size were drawn from that table, and D and trimming were deduced from the DNA. The profile covers some 100,000 clones, with roughly 76% appearing a single time and about 9.4% taken by the ten largest. The TCR originated in a human donor in a cohort sampled during active COVID-19. This chain links TRBV6-5 with TRBJ1-1, with TRBD1 matching 8 bases. The sample consisted of peripheral blood. CDR3 protein: CASSYTGQGWSTEAFF. In DNA, the CDR3 is TGTGCCAGCAGTTACACTGGACAGGGATGGAGCACTGAAGCTTTCTTT.